These 29 T cell receptor beta chains share one sample of origin, sequenced in a study of beta chain features in type 1 diabetes. The entirety of the isolated RNA underwent reverse transcription, so expressed TCRB transcripts were sequenced. Profiled with immunoSEQ multiplex PCR; TCRdb holds only in-frame clones, not every one. This sample has a few hundred thousand clones, with 12% to 15% found just once. The sequenced material came from central memory CD4+ T cells from blood. The receptors stem from a man younger than 45 in good health.

This clone was counted between two and nine times. This chain joins TRBV5-1 and TRBJ1-3; tentatively, D is TRBD1 (5 bases). V gave up 3 bases and J gave up 0 bases, with 13 bases separating them. This CDR3 is 16 amino acids long. Looked up from germline, CDR1 is SGHRS and CDR2 is YFSETQ. The chain's CDR3 is CASSSGTGTSGNTIYF. DNA of the CDR3: TGCGCCAGCAGCTCCGGGACGGGTACCTCTGGAAACACCATATATTTT.

The sample holds a few counts of this clone. The chain combines TRBV10-3 with TRBJ1-1, with D perhaps TRBD1 (5 bases). Germline loops: CDR1 ENHRY, CDR2 SYGVKD. Trimming pared 6 bases from V and 1 base from J, leaving 9 bases between. The CDR3 consists of 13 residues. The CDR3: CAIREGPNTEAFF. CDR3 DNA sequence: TGTGCCATCAGGGAGGGGCCGAACACTGAAGCTTTCTTT.

This clone has just a few counts. The V gene is TRBV6-1, the J gene TRBJ2-7; TRBD1 matches 8 bases. Germline lookup yields CDR1 MNHNS and CDR2 SASEGT. The CDR3 length is 13 residues. With V trimmed by 7 bases and J by 4 bases, 6 bases remained unmatched. CDR3 residues: CASTRTGSYEQYV. The CDR3 DNA is TGTGCCAGCACTCGGACAGGGTCATACGAGCAGTACGTC.

The chain joins TRBV7-8 to TRBJ2-1, with 8 bases that match TRBD2. The CDR3 runs 15 residues. The J segment lost 4 bases and the V segment lost 3 bases, leaving 5 bases of the junction unmatched. From germline, CDR1 is SGHVS and CDR2 FQNEAQ. In DNA, the CDR3 is TGTGCCAGCAGCTTCCGGGAGGGCGGGTACAATGAGCAGTTCTTC. Protein sequence: CASSFREGGYNEQFF.

This chain uses TRBV6-5 with TRBJ1-2; weak D call: TRBD1 (5 bases). V shed 2 bases and J shed 5 bases, with 18 bases lying between them. CDR3 length: 16 residues. The germline V gene has CDR1 MNHEY and CDR2 SVGAGI. CDR3 in amino acids: CASSYQAAGKGYGYTF. CDR3 DNA sequence: TGTGCCAGCAGTTACCAAGCGGCAGGGAAAGGGTATGGCTACACCTTC.

This chain connects TRBV6-5 to TRBJ1-5; 8 bases map to TRBD1. Germline V lookup: CDR1 MNHEY, CDR2 SVGAGI. The CDR3 consists of 14 residues. V dropped 5 bases and J dropped 5; count of bases not matched to a gene: 5. The CDR3 is CASSRDRGYQPQHF. Written as DNA, the CDR3 is TGTGCCAGCAGTCGTGACAGGGGCTATCAGCCCCAGCATTTT.

V usage is TRBV10-3 and J usage is TRBJ1-2; D gene uncertain. Germline CDR1 and CDR2: ENHRY and SYGVKD. The CDR3 is 11 amino acids. Trimming took off 3 bases at V and 10 bases at J, with 9 bases between the two ends. The CDR3 spells CAISDKGVYTF. The CDR3 nucleotides read TGTGCCATCAGTGACAAGGGCGTCTACACCTTC.

V gene TRBV6-6 combines with J gene TRBJ1-1; D may be TRBD1 (5 bases). V lost 2 bases, J lost 6 bases, and 16 bases lay in between. Looked up from germline, CDR1 is MNHNY and CDR2 is SVGAGI (reference sequence). The CDR3 extends over 15 amino acids. Here the CDR3 DNA reads TGTGCCAGCAGTTACGGCGCCCAGGGCAGAGCTGAAGCTTTCTTT. This encodes CASSYGAQGRAEAFF.

The sample holds a few counts of this clone. V gene TRBV18 combines with J gene TRBJ1-1, with unresolved D. CDR3 length: 14 amino acids. Germline assignment: CDR1 KGHSH and CDR2 LQKENI. With 4 bases removed from V and 0 bases from J, the gap between germline ends came to 9 bases. The chain's CDR3 is CASSLYGVNTEAFF. CDR3 nucleotide sequence: TGTGCCAGCTCACTTTACGGCGTGAACACTGAAGCTTTCTTT.

In this sample, this clone turned up a few times. The chain joins TRBV4-1 to TRBJ2-3; tentative D call: TRBD2 (6 bases). Germline V gene lookup returns CDR1 MGHRA and CDR2 YSYEKL. The V end lost 4 bases, the J end lost 3 bases, and 8 bases lay between the germline ends. The CDR3 is 13 amino acids. The CDR3 DNA follows: TGCGCCAGCAGCCGCGGGAAAACAGATACGCAGTATTTT. Its protein is CASSRGKTDTQYF.

The rearrangement links TRBV20-1 to TRBJ2-5; no clear D gene. This CDR3 is 11 amino acids long. V was trimmed by 5 bases and J by 3 bases, leaving 7 bases between them. In germline, CDR1 is DFQATT, CDR2 SNEGSKA (reference sequence). The CDR3 DNA reads TGCAGTGCTCTCCCGAAAGAGACCCAGTACTTC. Encoded protein: CSALPKETQYF.

The chain employs TRBV4-2 and TRBJ1-2; D possibly corresponds to TRBD1 (5 bases). Trimming shortened V by 4 bases and J by 4 bases, and 10 bases separated the two germline ends. The CDR3 length is 13 residues. Germline V gene sequence: CDR1 LGHNA, CDR2 YNFKEQ. Written as DNA, the CDR3 is TGTGCCAGCAGCCGAAAAGGGACCTATGGCTACACCTTC. Translating it yields CASSRKGTYGYTF.

This clone was seen many times. V gene TRBV7-7 combines with J gene TRBJ2-1; weak D call: TRBD2 (6 bases). There are 13 residues in the CDR3. The germline gives CDR1 SSHAT, CDR2 FNYEAQ (reference sequence). Deletions cut 8 bases from V and 6 bases from J, with 14 bases between. The CDR3 region is CASRTGVGNEQFF. In nucleotides, the CDR3 is TGTGCCAGCCGTACGGGGGTCGGCAATGAGCAGTTCTTC.

In this sample, this clone turned up a few times. At the DNA level, this CDR3 is encoded by other sequences in the same sample as well. The V and J genes are TRBV6-5 and TRBJ2-6; D gene unclear. Trimming shortened V by 6 bases and J by 0 bases, and 0 bases separated the two germline ends. The CDR3 length is 12 residues. From germline, CDR1 is MNHEY and CDR2 SVGAGI. This chain's CDR3 is CASSSGANVLTF. In DNA, the CDR3 is TGTGCCAGCAGCTCTGGGGCCAACGTCCTGACTTTC.

This clone was found a few times. This chain connects TRBV28 to TRBJ1-5; 7 nucleotides align to TRBD1. The CDR3 loop spans 13 amino acids. CDR1 and CDR2 (germline): MDHEN, SYDVKM. J gave up 9 bases and V 7 bases, and 9 bases lay outside the gene matches. CDR3 amino acids: CASTVQGRWPQHF. The CDR3 DNA reads as TGTGCCAGCACCGTACAGGGGCGTTGGCCCCAGCATTTT.

This clone occurred a few times. The chain uses TRBV4-1 and TRBJ2-2, with no clear D. From germline, CDR1 is MGHRA and CDR2 YSYEKL. CDR3 length equals 14 residues. The germline V and J ends were trimmed by 8 bases and 1 base, with 11 bases remaining between them. The CDR3 DNA sequence: TGCGCCAGCGGCAGAAGAGAGAACACCGGGGAGCTGTTTTTT. It encodes CASGRRENTGELFF.

The chain couples TRBV11-2 to TRBJ2-7; tentative D call: TRBD2 (5 bases). Trimming stripped 4 bases from V and 4 bases from J, with 11 bases between. The CDR3 covers 13 residues. Germline V gene data show CDR1 as SGHAT and CDR2 as FQNNGV. Here the CDR3 reads CASSYRTSYEQYF. DNA for the CDR3: TGTGCCAGCAGCTACCGGACTTCATACGAGCAGTACTTC. The whole variable domain, remainder taken from reference TRBV11-2 and TRBJ2-7, is EAGVAQSPRYKIIEKRQSVAFWCNPISGHATLYWYQQILGQGPKLLIQFQNNGVVDDSQLPKDRFSAERLKGVDSTLKIQPAKLEDSAVYLCASSYRTSYEQYFGPGTRLTVT.

This clone was detected many times. This chain connects TRBV30 to TRBJ2-3; TRBD1 agrees at 8 bases. The V segment lost 3 bases and the J segment 6 bases; nucleotides outside the gene matches: 5. The CDR3 is 13 amino acids. Germline V gene data show CDR1 as GTSNPN and CDR2 as SVGIG (reference sequence). This chain's CDR3 is CAWSIRDRDTQYF. Written as DNA, the CDR3 is TGTGCCTGGAGCATCCGGGACAGGGATACGCAGTATTTT.

This clone has just a few counts. The chain couples TRBV5-1 to TRBJ2-6, with D unresolved. The V and J ends lost 4 bases and 1 base respectively, with 6 bases between them. Looked up from germline, CDR1 is SGHRS and CDR2 is YFSETQ. The CDR3 is 14 residues long. CDR3 residues: CASSPESGANVLTF. The CDR3, as DNA: TGCGCCAGCAGCCCGGAATCTGGGGCCAACGTCCTGACTTTC.

This clone occurred a few times. This chain uses TRBV7-9 with TRBJ1-1, with unresolved D. Germline assignment: CDR1 SEHNR and CDR2 FQNEAQ (reference sequence). The ends were cut back, 5 bases at V and 0 bases at J, with 10 bases in the middle. The CDR3 runs 14 residues. CDR3 region: CASSPEALNTEAFF. The CDR3 nucleotides read TGTGCCAGCAGCCCCGAAGCGCTGAACACTGAAGCTTTCTTT. Filled out from reference TRBV7-9 and TRBJ1-1, the complete variable domain reads DTGVSQNPRHKITKRGQNVTFRCDPISEHNRLYWYRQTLGQGPEFLTYFQNEAQLEKSRLLSDRFSAERPKGSFSTLEIQRTEQGDSAMYLCASSPEALNTEAFFGQGTRLTVV.

There are a few counts of this clone. The sample carries other DNA sequences with the same CDR3. J is TRBJ2-1 and V is TRBV20-1, with no clear D. This CDR3 is 11 amino acids long. V lost 0 bases and J lost 7, with 4 bases in between. Germline loops: CDR1 DFQATT, CDR2 SNEGSKA (reference sequence). Here the CDR3 reads CSARDINEQFF. CDR3 bases: TGCAGTGCTAGAGATATAAATGAGCAGTTCTTC.

V usage is TRBV6-5 and J usage is TRBJ2-1; 9 positions match TRBD1. After removal of 0 bases from V and 6 bases from J, the junction contained 6 bases not matched to a gene. The CDR3 has 16 residues. CDR1 and CDR2 (germline): MNHEY, SVGAGI. CDR3 DNA sequence: TGTGCCAGCAGTTACTCGACAGGGGGTCTGGGCAATGAGCAGTTCTTC. This sequence encodes CASSYSTGGLGNEQFF.

The sample holds one count of this clone. This rearrangement joins TRBV21-1 to TRBJ2-7. TRBV21-1 corresponds to a pseudogene. This CDR3 contains 13 residues. CDR3 region: CATIRRLSYEQYV. In nucleotides, the CDR3 is TGTGCCACCATCCGCCGGCTATCCTACGAGCAGTACGTC.

There are a few counts of this clone. V usage is TRBV7-9 and J usage is TRBJ2-3, with TRBD1 matching 11 bases. V lost 5 bases, J lost 4 bases, and 2 bases stayed unmatched. The germline CDR1 and CDR2 sequences are SEHNR and FQNEAQ (reference sequence). The CDR3 is 14 amino acids. The CDR3 bases are TGTGCCAGCAGCACGGACAGGGGGCCAGATACGCAGTATTTT. It codes for CASSTDRGPDTQYF.

This clone is labeled as medium-sized. The chain links TRBV4-2 to TRBJ2-3; D call uncertain. The CDR3 totals 17 residues. CDR1 is LGHNA and CDR2 is YNFKEQ in the germline V gene. V was shortened by 4 bases and J by 0 bases, with 17 bases between the two germline ends. CDR3 protein: CASSRELRTESTDTQYF. CDR3 nucleotides: TGTGCCAGCAGCCGAGAATTACGGACCGAGAGCACAGATACGCAGTATTTT.

The sample holds a few counts of this clone. The rearrangement uses TRBV2 and TRBJ2-7, with 7 nucleotides matching TRBD1. V lost 3 bases, J lost 2 bases, and 7 bases stayed unmatched. The CDR3 covers 15 residues. Germline values: CDR1 SNHLY, CDR2 FYNNEI. CDR3 sequence: CASSDLTGRAYEQYF. As DNA, the CDR3 is TGTGCCAGCAGTGACCTGACAGGGAGAGCCTACGAGCAGTACTTC.

This clone has a handful of counts. The chain couples TRBV6-5 to TRBJ2-7; the D gene is possibly TRBD1 (6 bases). There are 15 residues in the CDR3. Germline-derived CDR1 and CDR2 are MNHEY and SVGAGI. The ends were cut back, 2 bases at V and 0 bases at J, with 11 bases in the middle. CDR3 coding DNA: TGTGCCAGCAGTTACGGCAGGGGACACTCCTACGAGCAGTACGTC. It encodes CASSYGRGHSYEQYV.

This clone has just a few counts. The V call is TRBV13, the J call TRBJ2-1, with TRBD2 as a possible D gene (6 bases). With 6 bases removed from V and 12 bases from J, the gap between germline ends came to 18 bases. CDR3 length: 13 residues. Germline V lookup: CDR1 PRHDT, CDR2 FYEKMQ (reference sequence). CDR3: CASSEARGPGQFF. CDR3 bases: TGTGCCAGCAGTGAAGCGCGGGGACCGGGGCAGTTCTTC.

This clone was seen only a few times. The sample carries other DNA sequences with the same CDR3. This chain uses TRBV7-2 with TRBJ1-6; D remains ambiguous. Germline V gene lookup returns CDR1 SGHTA and CDR2 FQGNSA. V was pared by 5 bases and J by 0 bases, with 11 bases between. CDR3 length: 16 amino acids. CDR3 amino acids: CASSHPRSSYNSPLHF. The CDR3 region has the DNA TGTGCCAGCAGCCACCCGAGGAGCTCCTATAATTCACCCCTCCACTTT.